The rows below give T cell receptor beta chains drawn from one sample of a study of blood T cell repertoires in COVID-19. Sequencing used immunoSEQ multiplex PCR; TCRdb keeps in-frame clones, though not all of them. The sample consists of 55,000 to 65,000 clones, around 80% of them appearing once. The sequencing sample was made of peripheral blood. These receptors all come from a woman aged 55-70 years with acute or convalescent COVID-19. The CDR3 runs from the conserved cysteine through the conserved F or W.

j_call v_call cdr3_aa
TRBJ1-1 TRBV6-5 CASSYSSGKLSFF
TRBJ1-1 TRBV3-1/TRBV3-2 CASSPRGGSHNTEAFF
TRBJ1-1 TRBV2 CASRTGGPNTEAFF
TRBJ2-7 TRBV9 CASSAGFRGADEQYF
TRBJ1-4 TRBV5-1 CASSAGITNEKLFF
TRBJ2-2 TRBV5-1 CASSSRTENTGELFF
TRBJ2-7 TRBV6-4 CASRRRGDYEQYF
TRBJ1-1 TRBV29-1 CSVEETEFMNTEAFF
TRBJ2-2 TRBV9 CASSIGQNTGELFF
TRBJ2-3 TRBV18 CASSPTGYDTQYF
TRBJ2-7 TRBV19 CASSITVAGSQEQYF
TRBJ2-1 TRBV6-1 CASSESLFSYNEQFF
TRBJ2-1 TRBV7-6 CASSLSSGGPFEQFF
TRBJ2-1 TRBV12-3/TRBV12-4 CASSPRGPLQFF